The clone carrying this TCR beta chain is labeled as medium-sized. Its cognate antigen is unknown. The CDR3 totals 15 residues. Germline CDR1 and CDR2: SGHRS and YFSETQ. Trimming left V 0 bases short and J 9 bases short, with 16 bases between. This sample was included in a study of neurological immune-mediated disorders. Synthesis of cDNA was performed by 5'RACE using 10-nucleotide random UMIs. MiXCR, run by TCRdb on the 5' RACE reads, gives a single entry per CDR3 protein. There are more than 75,000 distinct CDR3 sequences in the sample; 10% occur only once, and roughly 2% lies in the top ten. Whole-study findings and limits: The study found no CDR3 amino acid sequences shared by expanded clones across subjects, suggesting private repertoires in all groups.

The receptor was derived from a man in his forties in good health. The chain carries TRBV5-1 and TRBJ2-1; the D call may be TRBD1 or TRBD2 (6 bases each). The sample consisted of PBMCs. CDR3 DNA sequence: TGCGCCAGCAGCTTGGCGGCAGGGGCGCGGGGTGAGCAGTTCTTC. Protein: CASSLAAGARGEQFF.